This TCR beta chain was sequenced during a study of blood T cells in healthy people across ages. A second PCR, run for roughly 7 to 12 cycles, used a sample-barcoded 5' primer plus a J-beta primer mix. TCRdb ran MiXCR on the 5' RACE reads and lists one entry per CDR3 protein. This sample has about 1.4 million distinct CDR3 sequences, with approximately 63% found just once. The receptor was derived from a man aged 18 to 30 in good health. The sequencing input was blood.

CDR3 nucleotide sequence: TGCAGCGCTGGACCGAACACCGGGGAGCTGTTTTTT. Translated, it gives CSAGPNTGELFF. V gene TRBV29-1 combines with J gene TRBJ2-2, with D hard to call. Germline CDR1 is SQVTM and CDR2 is ANQGSEA. This CDR3 spans 12 amino acids. V lost 7 bases to trimming and J lost 0 bases, with 6 bases between them.